This passage covers 26 T cell receptor beta chains from one sample sequenced in a study of T cell changes during pregnancy in multiple sclerosis. Assay: immunoSEQ multiplex PCR; the TCRdb copy retains only in-frame clones and omits some. Seen here are approximately 70,000 clones, about 89% observed once, and the top ten hold 0.43%. The source material was CD4+ T cells from peripheral blood mononuclear cells, sampled before pregnancy. The receptors derive from a female donor with multiple sclerosis, enrolled in a pregnancy study.

This chain links TRBV19 with TRBJ1-2, with 9 bases identical to TRBD1. The CDR3 runs to 13 residues. Trimming at V came to 5 bases and at J to 5 bases, leaving 3 bases not matched to a gene. Germline loops: CDR1 LNHDA, CDR2 SQIVND (reference sequence). The CDR3 here is CASSQGTGYGYTF. CDR3 in DNA: TGTGCCAGTAGTCAGGGGACAGGGTATGGCTACACCTTC. Variable domain in full (rest from reference TRBV19 and TRBJ1-2): DGGITQSPKYLFRKEGQNVTLSCEQNLNHDAMYWYRQDPGQGLRLIYYSQIVNDFQKGDIAEGYSVSREKKESFPLTVTSAQKNPTAFYLCASSQGTGYGYTFGSGTRLTVV.

The rearrangement joins TRBV2 to TRBJ2-5; D might be TRBD2 (5 bases). The CDR3 length is 12 residues. Trimming left V 0 bases short and J 10 bases short, with 9 bases between. The germline CDR1 and CDR2 sequences are SNHLY and FYNNEI. CDR3 in DNA: TGTGCCAGCAGTGAAGCGGCTCGGGGCCAGTACTTC. Its protein product is CASSEAARGQYF.

The chain links TRBV7-9 to TRBJ2-1, with TRBD2 matching over 10 bases. With V trimmed by 2 bases and J by 9 bases, 13 bases remained unmatched. Germline assignment: CDR1 SEHNR and CDR2 FQNEAQ (reference sequence). The CDR3 is 17 amino acids. The CDR3 DNA sequence: TGTGCCAGCAGCTTAACGAGCGGGAGGGTAGGAGGGGGTGAGCAGTTCTTC. Translation gives CASSLTSGRVGGGEQFF.

The rearrangement uses TRBV9 and TRBJ2-1; TRBD2 matches 7 bases. Losses at the gene ends were 4 bases for V and 4 bases for J; bases not matched to a gene: 11. Germline V gene sequence: CDR1 SGDLS, CDR2 YYNGEE. The CDR3 runs 16 residues. The CDR3 DNA reads as TGTGCCAGCAGCTTAGAGGGGAAGCGGGGTTACAATGAGCAGTTCTTC. Amino acids: CASSLEGKRGYNEQFF.

The V gene is TRBV19, the J gene TRBJ1-2, with 10 bases lining up with TRBD1. The CDR3 has 17 residues. The germline CDR1 and CDR2 sequences are LNHDA and SQIVND (reference sequence). V lost 6 bases, J lost 1 base, and 11 bases stayed unmatched. The CDR3 region is CASSRRTGGTINYGYTF. The CDR3 DNA reads TGTGCCAGTAGCCGACGGACAGGGGGAACGATTAACTATGGCTACACCTTC.

This rearrangement joins TRBV19 to TRBJ2-2; 8 bases line up with TRBD2. Per germline, CDR1 LNHDA and CDR2 SQIVND (reference sequence). The V segment lost 5 bases and the J segment 4 bases; nucleotides outside the gene matches: 3. The CDR3 length is 14 residues. CDR3 DNA sequence: TGTGCCAGTAGTCGGGGGGGCCGCACCGGGGAGCTGTTTTTT. This gives the protein CASSRGGRTGELFF.

The CDR3 loop is CASTFTGGKNTIYF. The CDR3 region has the DNA TGTGCCAGCACTTTTACAGGGGGAAAAAACACCATATATTTT. The gene calls are TRBV25-1 and TRBJ1-3, with 8 nucleotides matching TRBD1. The CDR3 covers 14 residues. Germline CDR1 is MGHDK and CDR2 is SYGVNS. Germline trimming cut 7 bases from V and 6 bases from J; bases unmatched to any gene: 8. Combining the CDR3 with reference TRBV25-1 and TRBJ1-3 gives the whole variable domain EADIYQTPRYLVIGTGKKITLECSQTMGHDKMYWYQQDPGMELHLIHYSYGVNSTEKGDLSSESTVSRIRTEHFPLTLESARPSHTSQYLCASTFTGGKNTIYFGEGSWLTVV.

This sequence joins TRBV5-4 and TRBJ2-1; D is possibly TRBD2 (6 bases). V was shortened by 4 bases and J by 9 bases, with 20 bases between the two germline ends. Germline V lookup: CDR1 SGHNT, CDR2 YYREEE (reference sequence). The length of the CDR3 is 15 residues. In DNA form, the CDR3 reads TGTGCCAGCAGCCCGGGTGGCCTTGCGGGAAGTGAGCAGTTCTTC. It yields the protein CASSPGGLAGSEQFF.

The chain links TRBV6-5 to TRBJ2-7; TRBD2 matches at 8 bases. Trimming at V came to 6 bases and at J to 7 bases, leaving 11 bases not matched to a gene. The CDR3 length is 14 residues. Germline assignment: CDR1 MNHEY and CDR2 SVGAGI. CDR3 protein: CASSKPGTSVEQYF. The DNA for the CDR3 is TGTGCCAGCAGCAAACCAGGGACTAGTGTGGAGCAGTACTTC.

The chain combines TRBV20-1 with TRBJ1-1; no reliable D call. With 2 bases removed from V and 2 bases from J, the gap between germline ends came to 3 bases. The CDR3 sequence is 11 residues long. The germline CDR1 and CDR2 sequences are DFQATT and SNEGSKA (reference sequence). CDR3 nucleotides: TGCAGTGCTAGATCAAACACTGAAGCTTTCTTT. It codes for CSARSNTEAFF.

A single count supports this clone. The rearrangement joins TRBV25-1 to TRBJ1-2, with TRBD1 matching over 7 bases. The CDR3 covers 12 residues. Losses at the gene ends were 8 bases for V and 8 bases for J; bases not matched to a gene: 8. The germline CDR1 and CDR2 sequences are MGHDK and SYGVNS. CDR3 in amino acids: CASRGQPLGYTF. DNA for the CDR3: TGTGCCAGCCGGGGACAGCCCTTGGGCTACACCTTC.

The chain combines TRBV5-5 with TRBJ1-6, with D maybe TRBD1 (5 bases). Germline CDR1 is SGHKS and CDR2 is YYEKEE (reference sequence). CDR3 length equals 12 residues. V was cut by 4 bases and J by 15 bases, with 14 bases left in between. In DNA, the CDR3 is TGTGCCAGCAGCCTAAATCAGGGCGGCCTCCACTTT. Residues: CASSLNQGGLHF.

This clone has a single count. This chain links TRBV2 with TRBJ2-4, with 11 bases aligning to TRBD2. V trimming: 4 bases; J trimming: 3 bases; junction bases outside the gene matches: 17. This CDR3 is built from 20 residues. The V gene's germline CDR1 is SNHLY and CDR2 FYNNEI. CDR3 coding DNA: TGTGCCAGCAGTGTACTAGCGGGAGTGTCCGACGACTATGGCAAAAACATTCAGTACTTC. Amino acids: CASSVLAGVSDDYGKNIQYF. The variable domain in full, completed from reference TRBV2 and TRBJ2-4, reads EPEVTQTPSHQVTQMGQEVILRCVPISNHLYFYWYRQILGQKVEFLVSFYNNEISEKSEIFDDQFSVERPDGSNFTLKIRSTKLEDSAMYFCASSVLAGVSDDYGKNIQYFGAGTRLSVL.

The chain uses TRBV5-6 and TRBJ1-4, with no clear D. From germline, CDR1 is SGHDT and CDR2 YYEEEE. V lost 2 bases, J lost 2 bases, and 10 bases lay in between. The CDR3 is made up of 15 amino acids. The CDR3 reads CASSFALGTNEKLFF. The CDR3 nucleotides read TGTGCCAGCAGCTTTGCCCTGGGCACTAATGAAAAACTGTTTTTT.

The chain couples TRBV10-3 to TRBJ1-3; D uncertain. The CDR3 is made up of 14 amino acids. Germline V gene data show CDR1 as ENHRY and CDR2 as SYGVKD. V lost 2 bases, J lost 5 bases, and 10 bases lay in between. The CDR3 bases are TGTGCCATCAGTGAGGGCACAGAACGAAACACCATATATTTT. Its translation is CAISEGTERNTIYF.

V is TRBV18 and J is TRBJ2-5; D is unclear. The CDR3 has 14 residues. Trimming left V 2 bases short and J 4 bases short, with 11 bases between. Germline V gene sequence: CDR1 KGHSH, CDR2 LQKENI. The CDR3 nucleotides are TGTGCCAGCTCACCAACGGCAGGCCCAGAGACCCAGTACTTC. It specifies CASSPTAGPETQYF.

The chain employs TRBV9 and TRBJ2-3, with 9 bases lining up with TRBD2. From germline, CDR1 is SGDLS and CDR2 YYNGEE. The V segment lost 2 bases and the J segment 8 bases; nucleotides outside the gene matches: 3. This CDR3 has 13 amino acids. Written as DNA, the CDR3 is TGTGCCAGCAGCGTCGGGCGGGAGGGTACGCAGTATTTT. This encodes CASSVGREGTQYF.

This chain links TRBV5-4 with TRBJ2-7; the match to TRBD1 covers 9 bases. CDR1 and CDR2 (germline): SGHNT, YYREEE (reference sequence). The junction had 11 bases not matched to a gene; V was cut back by 4 bases and J by 6 bases. The CDR3 contains 15 residues. The CDR3 nucleotides are TGTGCCAGCAGCCCAAGGACAGGGGCAGCTACCGAGCAGTACTTC. Its translation is CASSPRTGAATEQYF.

There are a few counts of this clone. The rearrangement joins TRBV4-1 to TRBJ2-2, with 11 bases aligning to TRBD2. Germline values: CDR1 MGHRA, CDR2 YSYEKL. V lost 4 bases and J lost 4; bases outside the gene matches: 8. CDR3 length equals 17 residues. The CDR3 nucleotides read TGCGCCAGCAGCCGTAGCGGGGGGGCTCTAGGCACCGGGGAGCTGTTTTTT. Its protein product is CASSRSGGALGTGELFF.

The chain uses TRBV4-1 and TRBJ2-7; TRBD2 matches 14 bases. The germline V gene encodes CDR1 MGHRA and CDR2 YSYEKL. CDR3 length: 15 residues. V shed 3 bases and J 5 bases; nucleotides not matched to a gene: 3. The CDR3 is CASSQGTSGSNEQYF. The CDR3 DNA follows: TGCGCCAGCAGCCAGGGGACTAGCGGGAGTAACGAGCAGTACTTC.

This sequence joins TRBV7-9 and TRBJ1-2; D is possibly TRBD1 (5 bases). Germline CDR1 SEHNR, CDR2 FQNEAQ (reference sequence). The V end lost 4 bases, the J end lost 2 bases, and 14 bases lay between the germline ends. The CDR3 is 15 residues long. The CDR3 nucleotides are TGTGCCAGCAGCTGGGCGCCGGGACTCAACTATGGCTACACCTTC. Translating gives CASSWAPGLNYGYTF.

The CDR3 DNA sequence: TGTGCCAGCAGCGAGGGGACAGGGCCAACCGGGGAGCTGTTTTTT. It is translated as CASSEGTGPTGELFF. The chain combines TRBV11-3 with TRBJ2-2, with 9 bases matching TRBD1. The CDR3 is 15 amino acids. The trim removed 5 bases at V and 5 bases at J, leaving 6 bases unmatched. Looked up from germline, CDR1 is SGHNT and CDR2 is YENEEA.

This chain joins TRBV14 and TRBJ1-6; D gene ambiguous. From germline, CDR1 is SGHDN and CDR2 FVKESK. V was cut by 2 bases and J by 4 bases, with 12 bases left in between. The CDR3 runs 16 residues. As DNA, the CDR3 is TGTGCCAGCAGCCAACTCCGGGGTCCATATAATTCACCCCTCCACTTT. Protein: CASSQLRGPYNSPLHF.

This clone was recorded once. This chain connects TRBV9 to TRBJ2-7, with TRBD1 matching over 10 bases. The J segment lost 0 bases and the V segment lost 4 bases, leaving 4 bases of the junction unmatched. The CDR3 totals 15 residues. Germline V CDR1 and CDR2: SGDLS, YYNGEE. The CDR3 DNA is TGTGCCAGCAGCACGGGACAGGGGACCTCCTACGAGCAGTACTTC. Its translation is CASSTGQGTSYEQYF.

The chain combines TRBV5-1 with TRBJ1-2; D might be TRBD1 (6 bases). Trimming left V 4 bases short and J 3 bases short, with 10 bases between. CDR1 is SGHRS and CDR2 is YFSETQ in the germline V gene. This CDR3 is built from 13 residues. CDR3 sequence reads: CASSVTGDYGYTF. CDR3 sequence (DNA): TGCGCCAGCAGCGTGACAGGAGACTATGGCTACACCTTC.

The rearrangement links TRBV4-1 to TRBJ2-3, with D unclear. The CDR3 totals 15 residues. CDR1 is MGHRA and CDR2 is YSYEKL in the germline V gene. V was shortened by 1 base and J by 0 bases, with 8 bases between the two germline ends. The CDR3 nucleotides read TGCGCCAGCAGCCAAGGGTCCGGGAGCACAGATACGCAGTATTTT. This codes for CASSQGSGSTDTQYF.